This TCR beta chain emerged from a study of STAT5B mutations in CD4+ large granular lymphocyte leukemia. Overall study findings and caveats: Compared with healthy controls (2/35), patient top clones favored TRBV06 (8/27).

The method was immunoSEQ multiplex PCR; TCRdb's version includes in-frame clones alone and lacks a portion of them. Counted here are about 31,000 clones, around 70% occurring once; the ten biggest clones make up 1% to 1.2%. Turning to this clone: Its antigen remains unidentified.

The CDR3 consists of 14 residues. The germline V gene has CDR1 MDHEN and CDR2 SYDVKM. The V segment lost 5 bases and the J segment 2 bases; nucleotides outside the gene matches: 6. The sample comprised CD4+ T cells from blood buffy coats. This chain uses TRBV28 with TRBJ2-7, with 7 positions matching TRBD1. This TCR was sampled from a human donor in good health. CDR3 residues: CASSPRQGPYEQYV. The CDR3 DNA sequence: TGTGCCAGCAGTCCCCGACAGGGACCCTACGAGCAGTACGTC.